The clone carrying this T cell receptor beta chain was observed at least ten times. Its antigen is not identified. The CDR3 has 15 residues. V gave up 4 bases and J gave up 4 bases; unmatched junction bases: 9. The germline CDR1 and CDR2 sequences are SGDLS and YYNGEE. The entry originates in a study of response to subunit inactivated influenza vaccine. The study, taken as a whole, reports: The authors suggested that every seasonal influenza vaccination recruits few new T cells.

One entry per CDR3 protein, called by TCRdb with MiXCR from the RT-PCR reads. The sample lists more than 450,000 distinct CDR3 sequences, approximately 7.6% seen once, with approximately 12% in the top ten. Sequenced here: PBMCs from blood, sampled around 2 years after vaccination. This receptor was identified in a man aged 50-75 years who received an inactivated influenza vaccine. The chain recombines TRBV9 with TRBJ2-3, with 7 bases lining up with TRBD2. Here the CDR3 reads CASSLGGESADTQYF. The CDR3 DNA follows: TGTGCCAGCAGCCTTGGGGGGGAGTCAGCAGATACGCAGTATTTT.